The clone carrying this T cell receptor (beta chain) was seen only once. CDR1 is MNHEY and CDR2 is SVGAGI in the germline V gene. Losses at the gene ends were 6 bases for V and 4 bases for J; bases not matched to a gene: 4. The CDR3 spans 14 residues. The data stem from a study of blood T cell repertoires in COVID-19. Study at large: T cells, B-cell-depleted T cells, or PBMCs provided the cDNA or gDNA that served as material.

TCRdb's table, derived via immunoSEQ multiplex PCR, lists solely in-frame clones and lacks some. The sample shows 210,000 or so clones, roughly 86% of them seen only once. The sequence derives from a woman aged 40-49 years with acute or convalescent COVID-19. The chain has TRBV6-5 and TRBJ1-3, with 9 positions matching TRBD1. The specimen sequenced was peripheral blood. The CDR3 DNA reads TGTGCCAGCAGCGGGGACAGGGTGGGAAACACCATATATTTT. Its protein is CASSGDRVGNTIYF.